Given below is one TCR beta chain in context. Which antigen it targets is not known. The sample holds no much larger clone one base away, and base qualities are not on file. Healthy HIV-negative adults with no recently reported acute infections or vaccinations were included as donors. Every donor was a Caucasian adult residing in Nashville, Tennessee, USA. CD4+ T cells were enriched through magnetic negative selection, after which naive cells were positively selected on CD45RA and the remaining negative fraction served as the memory subset. Blood was collected by leukapheresis, and PBMCs were isolated by Ficoll-Histopaque density gradient centrifugation and then cryopreserved in liquid nitrogen vapor phase. Analytical flow cytometry was used to check the purity and quantity of each magnetically sorted T cell population. Each sorted fraction had its genomic DNA isolated and then quantified by UV absorbance on a Nanodrop 2000c.

This sample is drawn from a study of shared clonotypes between healthy human individuals (TCRdb year 2020). A note on the overall study: Two women and three men aged 18 to 49 years were included in the cohort. Per donor, three plates each were used for CD4 naive and CD4 memory, two for CD8 naive, and one for CD8 memory. Leukapheresis yielded between about 0.94 and 8.9 billion PBMCs per donor. Libraries were prepared and TCR repertoires were sequenced by different laboratories using diverse techniques, in order to increase sequencing depth and limit assay-specific biases. To estimate repertoire size and how much clonotype sharing occurs between individuals, the study deeply sequenced the blood TCR repertoires of roughly 5 healthy adults.

The study at large found these results: Compared with non-shared clonotypes, clonotypes shared by all four sorted-subset donors had higher generation probabilities. Incomplete sequencing was indicated by rarefaction of sorted-subset datasets, despite the large sequencing depth. The genetic and exposure-history diversity represented was limited by the small number of donors. When four donors were compared, the shared fraction of clonotypes was around 5.1% for naive CD4, 3.5% to 4% for naive CD8, about 2.5% for memory CD4, and 0.3% to 0.5% for memory CD8. Based on pairwise subsampling, the degree of clonotype sharing among donors was expected to be affected by sequencing depth. Sampling was restricted to blood, and TCR repertoires in tissue are likely to differ from TCR repertoires in blood. Estimated clonotype richness was generally larger for naive than for memory subsets.

Using the deep immunoSEQ assay, multiplex PCR amplified TCR CDR3 regions from genomic DNA. For each cell subset, the extracted genomic DNA was distributed evenly across all wells of several immunoSEQ 96-well plates, and each plate served as one replicate. For sorted subsets, approximately 210 ng of genomic DNA, equivalent to around 30,000 T cell genomes, went into each replicate PCR. The purified libraries were quantified using a Qubit 3.0 fluorometer, sized with a Bioanalyzer 2100, and then quantified again using the KAPA Library Quantification kit. Every immunoSEQ 96-well plate was sequenced on a separate single-read 150-cycle Illumina NextSeq 550 flow cell. As for the authors' bioinformatics: Because the immunoSEQ output included only junctional sequences and no quality scores, the filtering could not be the same as the filtering used for full-length reads. Sequences were annotated with PyIR, a Python wrapper for IgBLAST v1.9, and V/J genes and CDR3 were assigned using IMGT germline references. Reads were filtered out if the reads had weak V/J assignments (E-value above 1e-6), no CDR3, stop codons, out-of-frame junctions, or ambiguous translated residues. V3J clonotypes were defined as sequences sharing an identical inferred V gene, J gene, and CDR3 amino acid sequence. The percentage overlap between two repertoires was calculated by dividing the number of shared unique clonotypes by the size of the smaller repertoire. Richness of each repertoire was evaluated using RTK rarefaction, the Chao1 estimator, and Recon v2.1 estimates of unobserved clonotypes. Generation probabilities were computed with OLGA for all TCRbeta clonotypes obtained by the gDNA method from a handful of donors. Entries here come from immuneACCESS through TCRdb and include only in-frame sequences with V and J called. Some clones fail to appear in such tables; in the studies checked, an unresolved V gene covers under half of the shortfall, and the cause of the remainder is unknown. V and J calls and clone size are as listed in that table; D and trimming were resolved from the DNA. The table for this sample lists approximately 1,500,000 clones; 98% of them were counted only once. The ten largest clones capture 0.4% to 0.55% of the sample.

From the germline V gene, CDR1 is SGDLS and CDR2 is YYNGEE. From the cysteine through the phenylalanine, the CDR3 covers 15 amino acids. Of the read, only the CDR3 DNA is kept; its 45 bases are in frame from base 1. Between the V and J ends, shortened by 4 bases and 8 bases respectively, the junction contains 18 bases. Material: naive CD4+ T cells sorted from blood. The intended sense of this specimen's cell subset or site label: CD45RA+ positively selected. This sequence uses TRBV9 and TRBJ1-4, with no confident D gene call. The sequence came from a man aged 30-40 years in good health. CDR3 loop: CASSPRNHGGEKLFF. The base sequence is TGTGCCAGCAGCCCCCGGAACCACGGCGGGGAAAAACTGTTTTTT.